A single sample is the source of the 22 T cell receptor beta chains below, sequenced in a study of OX40 agonist ivuxolimab in advanced cancers. Receptor libraries were prepared by the immunoSEQ multiplex PCR assay. As stored in TCRdb, this immuneACCESS dataset retains in-frame rearrangements with V and J assigned. A fraction of the clones does not appear; measured against another copy, unresolved V genes explain less than half of the discrepancy, and the remainder lacks a known reason. This sample gives tens of thousands of clones in total; less than 90% of them show up just once. The ten largest clones take up approximately 4.4% of the sample. The specimen was CD4+ or CD8+ T cells sorted from blood, collected in a trial of the OX40 agonist ivuxolimab. These receptors all come from an adult with an advanced solid tumor such as melanoma, head and neck, liver or kidney cancer.

This clone was seen just once. The V and J genes are TRBV2 and TRBJ1-1; possible D gene TRBD1, 5 bases. CDR3 size: 14 residues. Germline lookup yields CDR1 SNHLY and CDR2 FYNNEI. With 6 bases removed from V and 6 bases from J, the gap between germline ends came to 17 bases. CDR3 nucleotides: TGTGCCAGCAGCTACGGGCGGGGGGACTCTGAAGCTTTCTTT. The encoded protein is CASSYGRGDSEAFF.

In nucleotides, the CDR3 is TGTGCCAGCAGTGAAAGGCCTAACGGGGACACTGAAGCTTTCTTT. It encodes CASSERPNGDTEAFF. The chain carries TRBV6-1 and TRBJ1-1, with D unclear. The CDR3 sequence is 15 residues long. V lost 2 bases, J lost 3 bases, and 13 bases lay in between. Germline loops: CDR1 MNHNS, CDR2 SASEGT.

The CDR3 sequence is CASSYDRLRYTEAFF. The CDR3 DNA is TGTGCCAGCAGTTATGACAGGTTAAGGTACACTGAAGCTTTCTTT. The chain uses TRBV11-2 and TRBJ1-1; TRBD1 is a possible D gene (6 bases). The CDR3 is 15 amino acids. Germline loops: CDR1 SGHAT, CDR2 FQNNGV. With 6 bases removed from V and 3 bases from J, the gap between germline ends came to 17 bases.

The chain combines TRBV13 with TRBJ2-3; 7 positions match TRBD2. Trimming cost V 3 bases and J 0 bases; bases outside gene matches: 3. The CDR3 consists of 15 residues. The V gene's germline CDR1 is PRHDT and CDR2 FYEKMQ (reference sequence). For the CDR3, the DNA is TGTGCCAGCAGCTTGGCACTAGCGAGCACAGATACGCAGTATTTT. It codes for CASSLALASTDTQYF.

J is TRBJ1-1 and V is TRBV1; the table assigns TRBD1, which was not confirmed against the DNA. TRBV1 is assigned pseudogene status. CDR3 length: 15 amino acids. The CDR3 nucleotides read TGCACCAGCAGCCTGGGACAGATGATAAACACTGAAGCTTTCTTT. Residues: CTSSLGQMINTEAFF.

This clone was seen more than once but under ten times. The J gene is TRBJ2-7, the V gene TRBV5-8, with TRBD2 matching over 9 bases. Germline CDR1 reads SGHTS; CDR2 reads YDEGEE. V lost 5 bases, J lost 7 bases, and 7 bases stayed unmatched. This CDR3 is built from 13 residues. CDR3 amino acids: CASRVSGSPEQYF. In DNA form, the CDR3 reads TGTGCCAGCAGGGTTAGCGGGAGTCCGGAGCAGTACTTC.

This clone has just one count. CDR3 sequence: CASSPLVLAGDNEQFF. CDR3 nucleotides: TGTGCCAGCAGCCCTCTAGTACTAGCGGGAGACAATGAGCAGTTCTTC. This chain links TRBV11-2 with TRBJ2-1, with 11 positions matching TRBD2. V gave up 5 bases and J gave up 5 bases; unmatched junction bases: 8. The CDR3 loop spans 16 amino acids. CDR1 and CDR2 (germline): SGHAT, FQNNGV. Full variable domain (missing parts from reference TRBV11-2 and TRBJ2-1): EAGVAQSPRYKIIEKRQSVAFWCNPISGHATLYWYQQILGQGPKLLIQFQNNGVVDDSQLPKDRFSAERLKGVDSTLKIQPAKLEDSAVYLCASSPLVLAGDNEQFFGPGTRLTVL.

The sample holds a few counts of this clone. The gene calls are TRBV2 and TRBJ1-5; D perhaps matches TRBD1 (5 bases). V lost 5 bases and J 3 bases, leaving 8 bases between the germline ends. Per germline, CDR1 SNHLY and CDR2 FYNNEI. CDR3 length: 13 amino acids. As DNA, the CDR3 is TGTGCCAGCAGTAGGGACGACAATCAGCCCCAGCATTTT. Residues: CASSRDDNQPQHF.

A single count supports this clone. The chain joins TRBV7-9 to TRBJ2-1; weak D call: TRBD2 (5 bases). This CDR3 comprises 17 residues. V was shortened by 4 bases and J by 6 bases, with 22 bases between the two germline ends. From germline, CDR1 is SEHNR and CDR2 FQNEAQ (reference sequence). DNA for the CDR3: TGTGCCAGCAGCTCCCGATGGGTAGTATTGGGAGTCAATGAGCAGTTCTTC. This translates into CASSSRWVVLGVNEQFF.

The rearrangement uses TRBV6-5 and TRBJ2-3; D uncertain. V shed 5 bases and J shed 1 base, with 10 bases lying between them. From germline, CDR1 is MNHEY and CDR2 SVGAGI. The CDR3 runs to 14 residues. The CDR3 here is CASSPPGRTDTQYF. The CDR3 DNA reads TGTGCCAGCAGTCCTCCCGGCCGCACAGATACGCAGTATTTT.

This chain connects TRBV28 to TRBJ2-7; D call uncertain. Germline CDR1 reads MDHEN; CDR2 reads SYDVKM. CDR3 length equals 15 residues. Trimming removed 6 bases from V and 5 bases from J, with 20 bases in between. The CDR3 sequence is CASSSPPAGNHEQYF. In DNA form, the CDR3 reads TGTGCCAGCAGCTCCCCTCCGGCTGGCAACCACGAGCAGTACTTC. The variable domain in full, with the rest retrieved from reference TRBV28 and TRBJ2-7, is DVKVTQSSRYLVKRTGEKVFLECVQDMDHENMFWYRQDPGLGLRLIYFSYDVKMKEKGDIPEGYSVSREKKERFSLILESASTNQTSMYLCASSSPPAGNHEQYFGPGTRLTVT.

This chain links TRBV28 with TRBJ2-1, with D possibly TRBD2 on 6 matching bases. The V end was cut by 6 bases, the J end by 4 bases, with 16 bases between. Germline-derived CDR1 and CDR2 are MDHEN and SYDVKM. The CDR3 is 15 amino acids. The CDR3 loop reads CASRGDSLRYNEQFF. CDR3 coding DNA: TGTGCCAGCAGGGGGGACTCCCTAAGGTACAATGAGCAGTTCTTC.

This sequence joins TRBV5-4 and TRBJ2-2; D unclear. CDR1 and CDR2 from the germline V gene are SGHNT and YYREEE (reference sequence). This CDR3 region has 12 residues. V lost 4 bases, J lost 3 bases, and 4 bases lay in between. The CDR3 bases are TGTGCCAGCAGCATATACACCGGGGAGCTGTTTTTT. This sequence encodes CASSIYTGELFF. Based on the CDR3 plus reference TRBV5-4 and TRBJ2-2, the full variable domain is ETGVTQSPTHLIKTRGQQVTLRCSSQSGHNTVSWYQQALGQGPQFIFQYYREEENGRGNFPPRFSGLQFPNYSSELNVNALELDDSALYLCASSIYTGELFFGEGSRLTVL.

The rearrangement joins TRBV28 to TRBJ2-7; unclear D gene. Germline CDR1 reads MDHEN; CDR2 reads SYDVKM. The CDR3 runs 12 residues. Trimming stripped 6 bases from V and 6 bases from J, with 12 bases between. CDR3: CASSLTSREQYF. CDR3 bases: TGTGCCAGCAGCCTTACATCCCGCGAGCAGTACTTC.

The chain is built from TRBV2 and TRBJ2-3, with 10 bases fitting TRBD2. CDR1 is SNHLY and CDR2 is FYNNEI in the germline V gene. Trimming at V came to 4 bases and at J to 11 bases, leaving 0 bases not matched to a gene. The CDR3 runs 11 residues. The CDR3 loop is CASSGLAGQYF. For the CDR3, the DNA is TGTGCCAGCAGTGGACTAGCGGGGCAGTATTTT.

The CDR3 bases are TGTGCCAGCAGCTTTAAGCGGGGCAATGAGCAGTTCTTC. It translates to CASSFKRGNEQFF. The chain recombines TRBV5-4 with TRBJ2-1; 7 bases fit TRBD2. Germline loops: CDR1 SGHNT, CDR2 YYREEE (reference sequence). Trimming took 2 bases from V and 6 from J; bases not matched to a gene: 2. This CDR3 comprises 13 residues.

The chain combines TRBV7-3 with TRBJ1-6; no definite D call. The CDR3 is 14 residues long. Germline V gene lookup returns CDR1 SGHTA and CDR2 FQGTGA. Trimming stripped 7 bases from V and 9 bases from J, with 16 bases between. This chain's CDR3 is CASTTKGLLSPLHF. The CDR3 DNA follows: TGTGCCAGCACCACCAAAGGGTTACTTTCACCCCTCCACTTT.

This clone was detected a few times. The chain joins TRBV2 to TRBJ2-5, with D hard to call. The CDR3 spans 14 residues. The V and J ends lost 4 bases and 1 base respectively, with 10 bases between them. CDR1 is SNHLY and CDR2 is FYNNEI in the germline V gene. The CDR3 loop is CASSVGDTQETQYF. For the CDR3, the DNA is TGTGCCAGCAGTGTAGGCGATACCCAAGAGACCCAGTACTTC.

The chain combines TRBV9 with TRBJ2-1, with 8 bases identical to TRBD2. The CDR3 contains 15 residues. The V segment lost 2 bases and the J segment 7 bases; nucleotides outside the gene matches: 8. CDR1 SGDLS and CDR2 YYNGEE come from the germline V gene. CDR3 DNA sequence: TGTGCCAGCAGCGTCGCAGCGGGGGACTGGAATGAGCAGTTCTTC. This sequence encodes CASSVAAGDWNEQFF.

The chain uses TRBV7-9 and TRBJ2-1; 8 bases fit TRBD2. CDR1 is SEHNR, CDR2 FQNEAQ, per germline (reference sequence). The trim removed 5 bases at V and 9 bases at J, leaving 24 bases unmatched. The CDR3 has 19 amino acids. The CDR3 spells CASSPPLRAGGKGWGEQFF. The CDR3 bases are TGTGCCAGCAGCCCCCCCCTTCGGGCGGGAGGCAAGGGGTGGGGTGAGCAGTTCTTC.

The gene calls are TRBV7-3 and TRBJ2-2; the D is unclear. Trimming cost V 4 bases and J 2 bases, with 8 bases left between them. The germline V gene encodes CDR1 SGHTA and CDR2 FQGTGA. The CDR3 has 14 residues. CDR3 region: CASSSTGNTGELFF. The CDR3 DNA reads TGTGCCAGCAGCTCCACCGGAAACACCGGGGAGCTGTTTTTT. Complete variable domain (other parts from reference TRBV7-3 and TRBJ2-2): GAGVSQTPSNKVTEKGKYVELRCDPISGHTALYWYRQSLGQGPEFLIYFQGTGAADDSGLPNDRFFAVRPEGSVSTLKIQRTERGDSAVYLCASSSTGNTGELFFGEGSRLTVL.

This sequence joins TRBV7-9 and TRBJ2-1; TRBD2 agrees at 9 bases. After removal of 0 bases from V and 8 bases from J, the junction contained 8 bases not matched to a gene. The CDR3 is made up of 16 amino acids. Germline lookup yields CDR1 SEHNR and CDR2 FQNEAQ (reference sequence). This chain's CDR3 is CASSLARRGGPHEQFF. CDR3 bases: TGTGCCAGCAGCTTAGCGCGGCGGGGGGGCCCCCATGAGCAGTTCTTC.